Detailed here is one T cell receptor beta chain. Its specificity is not known. These data are taken from a study of OX40 agonist ivuxolimab in advanced cancers. Study in general: Patients assigned to dose escalation were diagnosed with hepatocellular carcinoma, melanoma, renal cell or head and neck cancer.

Study-wide results and caveats: Antigen specificity was not determined for the expanded peripheral T cells. Expanded clones tended on average to be more numerous among CD8+ T cells than CD4+.

Here immunoSEQ multiplex PCR was the method, and the copy in TCRdb shows in-frame clones only, minus some. Counted here are around 78,000 clones, roughly nine tenths occurring once; the ten biggest clones make up about 0.99%. The V gene end was trimmed by 1 base and the J gene end by 6 bases; junction bases not matched to a gene: 5. Germline assignment: CDR1 MGHRA and CDR2 YSYEKL. The CDR3 contains 17 residues. The rearrangement uses TRBV4-1 and TRBJ2-3; 15 bases are a match to TRBD2. The clonotype was recovered from an adult with an advanced solid tumor such as melanoma, head and neck, liver or kidney cancer. Material: CD4+ or CD8+ T cells sorted from blood, obtained in a trial of the OX40 agonist ivuxolimab. CDR3 coding DNA: TGCGCCAGCAGCCAAGGAGGACTAGCGGGGGGGCTGGATACGCAGTATTTT. As protein: CASSQGGLAGGLDTQYF.